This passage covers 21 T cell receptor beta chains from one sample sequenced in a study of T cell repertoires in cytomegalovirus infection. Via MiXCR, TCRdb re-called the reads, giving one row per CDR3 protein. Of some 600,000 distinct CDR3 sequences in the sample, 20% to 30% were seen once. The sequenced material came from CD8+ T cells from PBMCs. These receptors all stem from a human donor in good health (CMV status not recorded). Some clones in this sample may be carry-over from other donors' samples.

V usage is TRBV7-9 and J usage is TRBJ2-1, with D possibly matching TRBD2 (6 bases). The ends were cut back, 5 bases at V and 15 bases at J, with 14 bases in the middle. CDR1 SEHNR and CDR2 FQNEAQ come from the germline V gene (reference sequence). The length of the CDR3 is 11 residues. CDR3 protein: CASSPSGLLFF. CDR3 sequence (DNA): TGTGCCAGCAGCCCTTCGGGACTGCTGTTCTTC. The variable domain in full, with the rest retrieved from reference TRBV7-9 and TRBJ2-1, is DTGVSQNPRHKITKRGQNVTFRCDPISEHNRLYWYRQTLGQGPEFLTYFQNEAQLEKSRLLSDRFSAERPKGSFSTLEIQRTEQGDSAMYLCASSPSGLLFFGPGTRLTVL.

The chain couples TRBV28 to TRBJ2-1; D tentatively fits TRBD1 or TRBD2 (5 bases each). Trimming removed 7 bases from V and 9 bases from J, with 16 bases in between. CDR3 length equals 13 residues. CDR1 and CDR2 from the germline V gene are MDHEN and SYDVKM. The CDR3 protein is CASTIPNGAEQFF. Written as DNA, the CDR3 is TGTGCCAGCACCATCCCGAACGGGGCTGAGCAGTTCTTC.

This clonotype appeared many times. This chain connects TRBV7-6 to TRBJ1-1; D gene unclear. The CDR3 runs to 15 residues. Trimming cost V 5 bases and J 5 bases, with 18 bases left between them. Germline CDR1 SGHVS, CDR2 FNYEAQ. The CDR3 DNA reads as TGTGCCAGCAGCGAAACCGACGGACCGGGGACTGAAGCTTTCTTT. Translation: CASSETDGPGTEAFF. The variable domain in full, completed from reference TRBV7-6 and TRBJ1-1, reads GAGVSQSPRYKVTKRGQDVALRCDPISGHVSLYWYRQALGQGPEFLTYFNYEAQQDKSGLPNDRFSAERPEGSISTLTIQRTEQRDSAMYRCASSETDGPGTEAFFGQGTRLTVV.

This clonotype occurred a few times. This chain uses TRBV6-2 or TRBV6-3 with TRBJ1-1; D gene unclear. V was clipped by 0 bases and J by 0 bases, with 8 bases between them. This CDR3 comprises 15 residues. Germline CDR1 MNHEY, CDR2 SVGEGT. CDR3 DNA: TGTGCCAGCAGTTACTCGATATCAGTGAACACTGAAGCTTTCTTT. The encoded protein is CASSYSISVNTEAFF.

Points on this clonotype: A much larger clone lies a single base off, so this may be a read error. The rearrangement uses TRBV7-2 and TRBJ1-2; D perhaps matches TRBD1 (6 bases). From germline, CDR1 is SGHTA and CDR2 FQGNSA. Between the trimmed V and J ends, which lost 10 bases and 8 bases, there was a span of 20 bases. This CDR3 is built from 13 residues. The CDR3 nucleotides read TGTGCCAACAGTTCTAGGGGGGCCGGGGGCTACACCTTC. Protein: CANSSRGAGGYTF.

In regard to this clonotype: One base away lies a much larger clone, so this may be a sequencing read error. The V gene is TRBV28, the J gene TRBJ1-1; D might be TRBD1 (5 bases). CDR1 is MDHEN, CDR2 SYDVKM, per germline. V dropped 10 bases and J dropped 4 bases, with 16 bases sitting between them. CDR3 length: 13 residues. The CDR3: CANIGVGVTEAFF. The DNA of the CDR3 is TGTGCCAACATAGGGGTGGGGGTCACTGAAGCTTTCTTT.

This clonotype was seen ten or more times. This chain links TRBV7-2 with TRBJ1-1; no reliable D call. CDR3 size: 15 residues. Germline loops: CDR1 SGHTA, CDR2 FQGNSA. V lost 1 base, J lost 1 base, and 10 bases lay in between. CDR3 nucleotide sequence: TGTGCCAGCAGCTTAGTACTCAGGCCGAACACTGAAGCTTTCTTT. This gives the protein CASSLVLRPNTEAFF.

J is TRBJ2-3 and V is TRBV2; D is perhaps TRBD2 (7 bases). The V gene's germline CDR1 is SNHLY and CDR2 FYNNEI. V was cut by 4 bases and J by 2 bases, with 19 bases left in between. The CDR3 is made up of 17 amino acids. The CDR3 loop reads CASSVVRGGSSTDTQYF. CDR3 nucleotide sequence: TGTGCCAGCAGTGTGGTGCGCGGGGGCTCATCCACAGATACGCAGTATTTT.

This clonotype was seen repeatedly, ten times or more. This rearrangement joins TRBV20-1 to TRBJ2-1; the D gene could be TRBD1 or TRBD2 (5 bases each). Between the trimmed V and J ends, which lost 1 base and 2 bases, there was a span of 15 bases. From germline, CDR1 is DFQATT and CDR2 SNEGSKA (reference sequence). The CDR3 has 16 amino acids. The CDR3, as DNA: TGCAGTGCTAGAGGGCTGGCGTGGGGGACCTACAATGAGCAGTTCTTC. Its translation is CSARGLAWGTYNEQFF.

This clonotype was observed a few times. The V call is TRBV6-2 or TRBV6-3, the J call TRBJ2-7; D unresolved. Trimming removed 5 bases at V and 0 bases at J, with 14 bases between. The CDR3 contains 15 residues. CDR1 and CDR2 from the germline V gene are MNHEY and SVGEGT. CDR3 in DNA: TGTGCCAGCAGTACCGGGTTTGAAAGCTCCTACGAGCAGTACGTC. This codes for CASSTGFESSYEQYV.

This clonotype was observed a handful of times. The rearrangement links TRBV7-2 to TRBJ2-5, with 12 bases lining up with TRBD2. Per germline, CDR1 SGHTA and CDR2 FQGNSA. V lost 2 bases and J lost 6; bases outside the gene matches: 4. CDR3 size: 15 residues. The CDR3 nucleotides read TGTGCCAGCAGCTTACTAGCGGGGGGGCCCCAGACCCAGTACTTC. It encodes CASSLLAGGPQTQYF. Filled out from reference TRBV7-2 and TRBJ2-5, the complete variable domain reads GAGVSQSPSNKVTEKGKDVELRCDPISGHTALYWYRQSLGQGLEFLIYFQGNSAPDKSGLPSDRFSAERTGGSVSTLTIQRTQQEDSAVYLCASSLLAGGPQTQYFGPGTRLLVL.

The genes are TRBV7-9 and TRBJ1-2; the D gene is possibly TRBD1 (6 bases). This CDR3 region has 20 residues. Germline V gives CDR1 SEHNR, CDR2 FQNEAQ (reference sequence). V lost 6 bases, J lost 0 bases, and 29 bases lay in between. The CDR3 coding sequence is TGTGCCAGCAGTCCCCGCGGGGGCCCCGCGCCCCCTCCAGCTAACTATGGCTACACCTTC. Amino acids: CASSPRGGPAPPPANYGYTF.

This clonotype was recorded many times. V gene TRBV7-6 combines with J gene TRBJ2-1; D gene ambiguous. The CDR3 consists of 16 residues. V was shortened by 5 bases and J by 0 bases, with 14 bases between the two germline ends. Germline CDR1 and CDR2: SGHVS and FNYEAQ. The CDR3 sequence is CASSHHEWSSYNEQFF. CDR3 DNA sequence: TGTGCCAGCAGCCACCATGAATGGAGCTCCTACAATGAGCAGTTCTTC.

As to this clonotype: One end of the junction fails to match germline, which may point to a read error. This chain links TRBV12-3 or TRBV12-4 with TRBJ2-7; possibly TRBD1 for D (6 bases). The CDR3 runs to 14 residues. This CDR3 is CAGSLSAGVYEQYF. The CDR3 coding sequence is TGTGCCGGCAGTTTATCGGCAGGGGTCTACGAGCAGTACTTC.

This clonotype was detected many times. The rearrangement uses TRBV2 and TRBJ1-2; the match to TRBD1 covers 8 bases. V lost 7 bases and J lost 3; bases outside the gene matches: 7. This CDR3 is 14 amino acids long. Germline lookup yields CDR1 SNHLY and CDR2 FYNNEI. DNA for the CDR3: TGTGCCAGCACGGGCCAGGGGGCTGACTATGGCTACACCTTC. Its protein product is CASTGQGADYGYTF.

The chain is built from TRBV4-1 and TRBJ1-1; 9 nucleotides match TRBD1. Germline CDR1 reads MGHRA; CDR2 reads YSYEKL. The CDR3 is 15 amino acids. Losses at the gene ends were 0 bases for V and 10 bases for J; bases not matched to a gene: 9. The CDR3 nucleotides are TGCGCCAGCAGCCAAGATACACAGGGGGCGTTGGTAGCTTTCTTT. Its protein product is CASSQDTQGALVAFF.

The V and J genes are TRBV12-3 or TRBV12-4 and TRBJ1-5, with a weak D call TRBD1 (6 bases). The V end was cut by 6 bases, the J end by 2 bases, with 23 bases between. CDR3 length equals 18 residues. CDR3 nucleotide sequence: TGTGCCAGCAGCCTGAGTCCGGGACACGAGAGGGGCAATCAGCCCCAGCATTTT. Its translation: CASSLSPGHERGNQPQHF.

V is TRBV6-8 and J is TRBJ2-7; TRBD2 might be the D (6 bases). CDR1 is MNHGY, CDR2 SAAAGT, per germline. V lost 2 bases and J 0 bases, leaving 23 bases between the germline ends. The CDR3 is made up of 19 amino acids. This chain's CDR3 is CASSYTPVGKGGHSYEQYV. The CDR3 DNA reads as TGTGCCAGCAGTTACACGCCGGTAGGGAAGGGAGGCCACTCCTACGAGCAGTACGTC.

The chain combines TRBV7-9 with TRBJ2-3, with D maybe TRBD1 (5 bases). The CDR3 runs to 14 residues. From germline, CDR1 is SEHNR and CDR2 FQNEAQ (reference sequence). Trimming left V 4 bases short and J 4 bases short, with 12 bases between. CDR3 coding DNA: TGTGCCAGCAGCTCAACAGGTCGGCCAGATACGCAGTATTTT. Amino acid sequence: CASSSTGRPDTQYF.

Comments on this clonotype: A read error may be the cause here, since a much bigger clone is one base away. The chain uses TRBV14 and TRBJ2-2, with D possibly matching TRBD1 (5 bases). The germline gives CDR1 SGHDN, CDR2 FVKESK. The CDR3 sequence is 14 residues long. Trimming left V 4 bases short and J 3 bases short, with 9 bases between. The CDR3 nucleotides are TGTGCCAGCAGCCCCCCAGGGTACACCGGGGAGCTGTTTTTT. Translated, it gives CASSPPGYTGELFF.

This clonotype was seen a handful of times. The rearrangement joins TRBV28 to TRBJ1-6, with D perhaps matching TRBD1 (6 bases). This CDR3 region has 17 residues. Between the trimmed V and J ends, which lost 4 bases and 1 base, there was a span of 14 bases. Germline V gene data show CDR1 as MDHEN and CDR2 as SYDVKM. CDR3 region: CASSSVGGPSYNSPLHF. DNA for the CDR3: TGTGCCAGCAGTTCCGTGGGGGGCCCATCCTATAATTCACCCCTCCACTTT.